These T cell receptor beta chains were read from a single sample in a study of vaccination and CD4 T cells after COVID-19. These receptors lack a known antigen. TCRdb independently ran MiXCR on the PCR reads; one entry per CDR3 protein. The data contain 28,000 or so distinct CDR3 sequences, around 66% of them singletons. Material: CD4+ T cells from blood, cultured in vitro. These receptors were taken from a human donor who had recovered from COVID-19. Each CDR3 is given with its conserved first and last residue. D genes are given only for firm matches. The size entry is marked missing in some rows and otherwise reads once, few, many or a size class.

TGTGCCAGCAGTCCCGGGACAGGGGCAAACTATGGCTACACCTTC,CASSPGTGANYGYTF,TRBJ1-2,TRBV28,TRBD1,few
TGTGCCAGCAGTTTAGTGGCGCAAGAGACCCAGTACTTC,CASSLVAQETQYF,TRBJ2-5,TRBV28,.,.
TGCAGTGCTAGAGAAGCGGGCGTGAACACTGAAGCTTTCTTT,CSAREAGVNTEAFF,TRBJ1-1,TRBV20-1,.,few
TGTGCCAGCAGCAACCGATTCGGGGCGGCGGATGGCTACACCTTC,CASSNRFGAADGYTF,TRBJ1-2,TRBV7-2,.,.
TGTGCCAGCAGCTTAGGGGGACTAGCGGGACACACCTATTTCTCCTACGAGCAGTACTTC,CASSLGGLAGHTYFSYEQYF,TRBJ2-7,TRBV11-2,TRBD2,.
TGTGCCAGCAGCTTTCGGACAGGGGGCGATCGCCTTACGCAGTATTTT,CASSFRTGGDRLTQYF,TRBJ2-3,TRBV11-3,TRBD1,.
TGTGCCAGCAGCGCCAGGACTAGCGGGGGAGAGACCCAGTACTTC,CASSARTSGGETQYF,TRBJ2-5,TRBV7-2,TRBD2,.
TGTGCCAGCAGCCCCCGGACAGTGACAGATACGCAGTATTTT,CASSPRTVTDTQYF,TRBJ2-3,TRBV7-2,.,.
TGCAGTGCTGGGACAGGGATGAACATTCAGTACTTC,CSAGTGMNIQYF,TRBJ2-4,TRBV20-1,TRBD1,few
TGTGCCAGCAGCTGGACACCGGGACAGGGCTATGGCTACACCTTC,CASSWTPGQGYGYTF,TRBJ1-2,TRBV7-2,TRBD1,.
TGTGCCACCCGACGGAGTGAGGACGGCCATGGCTACACCTTC,CATRRSEDGHGYTF,TRBJ1-2,TRBV10-3,.,.
TGTGCCACCAGTGAATCCGGGACAGGGCTCAGGGGCGGGGAGCTGTTTTTT,CATSESGTGLRGGELFF,TRBJ2-2,TRBV24-1,TRBD1,.
TGTGCCAGCAAAATGGACTCACGCAATCAGCCCCAGCATTTT,CASKMDSRNQPQHF,TRBJ1-5,TRBV6-2/TRBV6-3,.,few
TGCAGTGCTAGGCCCGCGAGGGGTGAAAAACTGTTTTTT,CSARPARGEKLFF,TRBJ1-4,TRBV20-1,.,.
TGTGCCAGCAGACGAGACAGGGCGGAGACCCAGTACTTC,CASRRDRAETQYF,TRBJ2-5,TRBV27,TRBD1,few
TGCAGTGCCATATCGGGACTAGAGATCTCCTACGAGCAGTACTTC,CSAISGLEISYEQYF,TRBJ2-7,TRBV20-1,TRBD2,.
TGCGCCAGCAGGAGCGCCTCCTATAATTCACCCCTCCACTTT,CASRSASYNSPLHF,TRBJ1-6,TRBV10-2,.,.
TGCAGTGCCAGACCCGGGACAGGGGGCCAAGGGGGTCAGCCCCAGCATTTT,CSARPGTGGQGGQPQHF,TRBJ1-5,TRBV20-1,TRBD1,few
TGTGCCAGCAGCTTAACTGGACCGAGCACTGAAGCTTTCTTT,CASSLTGPSTEAFF,TRBJ1-1,TRBV7-3,.,.
TGTGCCAGCAGTTCCTACCAATGGAAGACCCAGTACTTC,CASSSYQWKTQYF,TRBJ2-5,TRBV28,.,.
TGTGCCATCAGCGGCAGGCAATCAGAGACCCAGTACTTC,CAISGRQSETQYF,TRBJ2-5,TRBV10-3,.,.
TGTGCCAGCAGTTTGGGACTAGCGGCCTTCTACGAGCAGTACTTC,CASSLGLAAFYEQYF,TRBJ2-7,TRBV6-5,TRBD2,few
TGTGCCAGCAGTCCGTCGGGACTAGTCCGCTACGAGCAGTACTTC,CASSPSGLVRYEQYF,TRBJ2-7,TRBV6-2/TRBV6-3,TRBD2,.
TGTGCCAGCAGCGGACGTCCCCGTTTAGCTAACTATGGCTACACCTTC,CASSGRPRLANYGYTF,TRBJ1-2,TRBV27,.,.
TGTGCCAGCAGCTTAGTTCCGGGGGTTAACACTGAAGCTTTCTTT,CASSLVPGVNTEAFF,TRBJ1-1,TRBV7-2,.,.
TGTGCCAGCAGCTTGCAGAGAAACACCGGGGAGCTGTTTTTT,CASSLQRNTGELFF,TRBJ2-2,TRBV5-8,.,.
TGCAGTGCTAGAATCATAGGGGTTCTCTATGGCTACACCTTC,CSARIIGVLYGYTF,TRBJ1-2,TRBV20-1,.,.
TGTGCCTGGAGACGGACAGGGCGTTTCGGCTACACCTTC,CAWRRTGRFGYTF,TRBJ1-2,TRBV30,TRBD1,.
TGCGCCAGCAGCCTCCTCGGGAAGTCTAACTATGGCTACACCTTC,CASSLLGKSNYGYTF,TRBJ1-2,TRBV4-3,.,few
TGTGCCACCTCGGACGGTGGATCATCACCCCTCCACTTT,CATSDGGSSPLHF,TRBJ1-6,TRBV6-2/TRBV6-3,.,few
TGTGCCAGCAGCATCCGGGCTAGCGAAGGGGGCGAGCAGTACTTC,CASSIRASEGGEQYF,TRBJ2-7,TRBV7-6,.,.
TGCAGTCCCGACCAGGGGAGCTCCTACGAGCAGTACTTC,CSPDQGSSYEQYF,TRBJ2-7,TRBV20-1,.,.
TGTGCCAGCAGTGACCATAGGCAGATGAACACTGAAGCTTTCTTT,CASSDHRQMNTEAFF,TRBJ1-1,TRBV25-1,.,once
TGTGCCAGCAGCACTCAGATGAACACTGAAGCTTTCTTT,CASSTQMNTEAFF,TRBJ1-1,TRBV6-1,.,few
TGTGCCAGCAGCTCTTGGGAGACCCAGTACTTC,CASSSWETQYF,TRBJ2-5,TRBV7-8,.,.
TGTGCCAGCACCGAACTAGCGGGAGGACCAAACACCGGGGAGCTGTTTTTT,CASTELAGGPNTGELFF,TRBJ2-2,TRBV6-2/TRBV6-3,TRBD2,.
TGTGCCAGCAGTGAACACACAGGGTTTAGGGGGAATGGCTACACCTTC,CASSEHTGFRGNGYTF,TRBJ1-2,TRBV27,.,.
TGTGCCAGCAGCTTAAGAGGGGGGACAGGGGGCTCCGAGCAGTACTTC,CASSLRGGTGGSEQYF,TRBJ2-7,TRBV7-9,TRBD1,.
TGCAGTGCTGGAGGCTTCGGTGAAAAACTGTTTTTT,CSAGGFGEKLFF,TRBJ1-4,TRBV20-1,.,few
TGTGCCAGTAAATCGAGTAAGGGGACTAGCGTTATCACAGATACGCAGTATTTT,CASKSSKGTSVITDTQYF,TRBJ2-3,TRBV19,TRBD2,.
TGCAGTGCTAGACTGCGGGACAGGTCGAATCAGCCCCAGCATTTT,CSARLRDRSNQPQHF,TRBJ1-5,TRBV20-1,TRBD1,few
TGCAGTCCCACGGGGGCAGGGGCCCAAGAGACCCAGTACTTC,CSPTGAGAQETQYF,TRBJ2-5,TRBV20-1,.,.
TGTGCCAGCAGCTCTAGCGGGAGGGTAGATACGCAGTATTTT,CASSSSGRVDTQYF,TRBJ2-3,TRBV7-2,TRBD2,.